The present entry profiles one TCR beta chain with its context. This specimen belongs to a study of immune characterization of retroperitoneal liposarcoma. From germline, CDR1 is LGHNA and CDR2 YSLEER. V was cut by 0 bases and J by 6 bases, with 18 bases left in between. The CDR3 spans 17 residues. Each CDR3 protein gets one entry after TCRdb re-called the PCR reads with MiXCR. The data hold roughly 3,000 distinct CDR3 sequences, with about 46% observed a single time. This receptor was taken from a male donor with retroperitoneal liposarcoma. Sample: tumor tissue. The chain has TRBV4-3 and TRBJ2-4; TRBD1 is a possible D gene (6 bases). DNA of the CDR3: TGCGCCAGCAGCCAAGATTTCGGACAGCCTGGAGGAAACATTCAGTACTTC. It specifies CASSQDFGQPGGNIQYF.